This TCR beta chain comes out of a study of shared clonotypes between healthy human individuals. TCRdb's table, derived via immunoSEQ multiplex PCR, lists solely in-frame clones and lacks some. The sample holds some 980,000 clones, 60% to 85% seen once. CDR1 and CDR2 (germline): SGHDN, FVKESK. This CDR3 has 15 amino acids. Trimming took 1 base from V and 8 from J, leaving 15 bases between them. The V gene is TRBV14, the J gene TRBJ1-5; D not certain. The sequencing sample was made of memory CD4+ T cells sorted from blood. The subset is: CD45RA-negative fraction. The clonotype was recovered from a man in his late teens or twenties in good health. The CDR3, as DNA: TGTGCCAGCAGCCAAGGTCCAATGTGGCGTGAGCCCCAGCATTTT. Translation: CASSQGPMWREPQHF.